This T cell receptor (beta chain) was retrieved from a study of blood T cell repertoires in COVID-19. Study-level background: Samples representing acute and convalescent COVID-19 were sourced from the United States, Italy and Spain.

Across roughly 25 US areas, participants ranged in age from about 18 to 90 years. Allocation to cohorts depended on clinical history reported by the participants. Per the original methods: Reference gene primer amplification gave estimated nucleated cell counts. Profiling relied on immunoSEQ multiplex PCR, and the TCRdb table lists in-frame clones only, not all of them. That table is the source of V, J and clone size, and D and trimming were worked out from the DNA. Of approximately 220,000 clones in the sample, about 91% are singletons; the top ten hold about 2.5%. The CDR3 has 14 amino acids. Looked up from germline, CDR1 is MGHRA and CDR2 is YSYEKL. J was trimmed by 9 bases and V by 1 base; bases with no gene match: 5.

This sequence joins TRBV4-1 and TRBJ1-5, with 8 bases lining up with TRBD1. This receptor was obtained from a woman between 25 and 40 years old with acute COVID-19. Sequencing input: PBMCs or T cells enriched from blood (not recorded which). In DNA form, the CDR3 reads TGCGCCAGCAGCCAAGGACAGGGGTCTTGGCCCCAGCATTTT. It yields the protein CASSQGQGSWPQHF.